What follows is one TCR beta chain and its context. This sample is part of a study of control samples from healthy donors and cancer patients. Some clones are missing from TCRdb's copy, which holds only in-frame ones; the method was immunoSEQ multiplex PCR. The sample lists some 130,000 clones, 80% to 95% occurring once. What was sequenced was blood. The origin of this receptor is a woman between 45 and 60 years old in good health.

The CDR3 bases are TGTGCCAGCAGCTCGACAGGGTATCAGCCCCAGCATTTT. It specifies CASSSTGYQPQHF. The chain employs TRBV11-2 and TRBJ1-5, with 7 positions matching TRBD1. This CDR3 is 13 amino acids long. V lost 4 bases, J lost 5 bases, and 2 bases stayed unmatched. CDR1 SGHAT and CDR2 FQNNGV come from the germline V gene.